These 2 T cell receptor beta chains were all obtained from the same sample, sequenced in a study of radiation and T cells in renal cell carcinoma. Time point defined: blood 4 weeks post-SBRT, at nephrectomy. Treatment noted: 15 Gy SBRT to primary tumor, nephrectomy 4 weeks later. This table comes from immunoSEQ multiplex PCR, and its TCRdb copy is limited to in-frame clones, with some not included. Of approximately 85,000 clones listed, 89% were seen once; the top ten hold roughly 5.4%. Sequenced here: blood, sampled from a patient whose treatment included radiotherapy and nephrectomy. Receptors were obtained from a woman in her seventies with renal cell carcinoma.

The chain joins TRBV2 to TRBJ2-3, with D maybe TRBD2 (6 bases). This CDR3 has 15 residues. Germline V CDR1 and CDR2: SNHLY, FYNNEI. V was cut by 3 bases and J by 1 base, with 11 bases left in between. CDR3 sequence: CASSDLASGTDTQYF. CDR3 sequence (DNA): TGTGCCAGCAGTGATTTGGCTAGCGGCACAGATACGCAGTATTTT.

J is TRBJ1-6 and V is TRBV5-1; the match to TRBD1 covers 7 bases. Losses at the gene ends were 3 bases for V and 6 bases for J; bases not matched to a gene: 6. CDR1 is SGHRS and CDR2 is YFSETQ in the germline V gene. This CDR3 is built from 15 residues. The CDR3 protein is CASSSTGQLNSPLHF. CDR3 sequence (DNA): TGCGCCAGCAGCTCTACGGGACAGCTTAATTCACCCCTCCACTTT.